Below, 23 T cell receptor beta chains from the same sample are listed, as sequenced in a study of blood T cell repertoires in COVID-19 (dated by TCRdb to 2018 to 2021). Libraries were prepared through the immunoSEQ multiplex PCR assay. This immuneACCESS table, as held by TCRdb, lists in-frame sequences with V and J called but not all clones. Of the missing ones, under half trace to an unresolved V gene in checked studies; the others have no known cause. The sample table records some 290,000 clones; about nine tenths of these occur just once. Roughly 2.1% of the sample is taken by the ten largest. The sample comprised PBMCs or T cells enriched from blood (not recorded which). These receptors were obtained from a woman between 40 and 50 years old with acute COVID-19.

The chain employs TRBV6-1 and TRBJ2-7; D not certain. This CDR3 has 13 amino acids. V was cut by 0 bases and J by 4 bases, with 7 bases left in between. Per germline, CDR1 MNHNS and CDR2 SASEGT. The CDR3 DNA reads TGTGCCAGCAGTGAAGCGACACCTTACGAGCAGTACTTC. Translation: CASSEATPYEQYF.

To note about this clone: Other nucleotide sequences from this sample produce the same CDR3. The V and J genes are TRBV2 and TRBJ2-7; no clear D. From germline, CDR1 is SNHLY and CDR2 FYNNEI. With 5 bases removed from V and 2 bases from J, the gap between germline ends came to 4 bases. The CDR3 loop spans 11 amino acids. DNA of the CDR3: TGTGCCAGCAGTCCCACCTACGAGCAGTACTTC. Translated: CASSPTYEQYF.

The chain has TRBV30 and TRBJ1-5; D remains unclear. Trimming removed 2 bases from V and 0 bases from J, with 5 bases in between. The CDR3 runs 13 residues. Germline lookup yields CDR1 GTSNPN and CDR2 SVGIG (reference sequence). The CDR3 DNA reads TGTGCCTGGAGTTCAAATAGCAATCAGCCCCAGCATTTT. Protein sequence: CAWSSNSNQPQHF.

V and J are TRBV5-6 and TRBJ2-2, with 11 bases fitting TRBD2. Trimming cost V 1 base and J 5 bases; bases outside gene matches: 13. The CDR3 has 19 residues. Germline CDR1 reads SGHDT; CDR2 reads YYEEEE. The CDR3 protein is CASSLSRNSGRAQTGELFF. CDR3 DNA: TGTGCCAGCAGCTTGTCCCGAAATAGCGGGAGGGCCCAAACCGGGGAGCTGTTTTTT. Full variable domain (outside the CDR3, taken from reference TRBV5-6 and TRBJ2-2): DAGVTQSPTHLIKTRGQQVTLRCSPKSGHDTVSWYQQALGQGPQFIFQYYEEEERQRGNFPDRFSGHQFPNYSSELNVNALLLGDSALYLCASSLSRNSGRAQTGELFFGEGSRLTVL.

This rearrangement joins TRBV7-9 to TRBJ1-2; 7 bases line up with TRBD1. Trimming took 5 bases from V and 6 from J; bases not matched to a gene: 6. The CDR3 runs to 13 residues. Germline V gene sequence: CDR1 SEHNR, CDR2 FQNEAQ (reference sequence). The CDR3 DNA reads TGTGCCAGCAGCGTCCCTACAGGGGATGGCTACACCTTC. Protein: CASSVPTGDGYTF. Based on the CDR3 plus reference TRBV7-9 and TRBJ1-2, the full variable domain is DTGVSQNPRHKITKRGQNVTFRCDPISEHNRLYWYRQTLGQGPEFLTYFQNEAQLEKSRLLSDRFSAERPKGSFSTLEIQRTEQGDSAMYLCASSVPTGDGYTFGSGTRLTVV.

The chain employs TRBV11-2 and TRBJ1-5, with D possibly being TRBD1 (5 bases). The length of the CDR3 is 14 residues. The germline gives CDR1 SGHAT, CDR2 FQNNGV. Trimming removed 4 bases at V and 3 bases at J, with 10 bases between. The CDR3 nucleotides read TGTGCCAGCAGCTCCGGACAACTCAATCAGCCCCAGCATTTT. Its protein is CASSSGQLNQPQHF.

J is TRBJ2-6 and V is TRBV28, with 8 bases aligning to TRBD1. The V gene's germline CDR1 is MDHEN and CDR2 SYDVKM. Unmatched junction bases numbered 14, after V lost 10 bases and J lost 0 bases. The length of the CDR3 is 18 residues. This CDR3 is CATLAPGQVFSGANVLTF. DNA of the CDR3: TGTGCCACCCTCGCCCCGGGACAGGTTTTCTCTGGGGCCAACGTCCTGACTTTC. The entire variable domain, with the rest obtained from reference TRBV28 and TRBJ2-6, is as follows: DVKVTQSSRYLVKRTGEKVFLECVQDMDHENMFWYRQDPGLGLRLIYFSYDVKMKEKGDIPEGYSVSREKKERFSLILESASTNQTSMYLCATLAPGQVFSGANVLTFGAGSRLTVL.

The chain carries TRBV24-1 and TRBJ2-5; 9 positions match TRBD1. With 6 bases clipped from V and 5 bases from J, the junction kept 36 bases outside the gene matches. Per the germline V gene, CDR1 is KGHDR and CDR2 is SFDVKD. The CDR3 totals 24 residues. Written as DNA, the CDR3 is TGTGCCACCAGTCTCCCACAGGGGGCTGGTTGCCCTCCCGCTGCAATCGGCAAGAGGGAGACCCAGTACTTC. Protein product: CATSLPQGAGCPPAAIGKRETQYF.

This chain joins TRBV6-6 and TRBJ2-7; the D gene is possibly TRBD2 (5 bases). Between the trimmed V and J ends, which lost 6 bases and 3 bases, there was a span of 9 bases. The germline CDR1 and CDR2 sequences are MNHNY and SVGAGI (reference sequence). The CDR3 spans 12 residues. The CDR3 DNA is TGTGCCAGCAGCCTCGACTACTACGAGCAGTACTTC. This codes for CASSLDYYEQYF.

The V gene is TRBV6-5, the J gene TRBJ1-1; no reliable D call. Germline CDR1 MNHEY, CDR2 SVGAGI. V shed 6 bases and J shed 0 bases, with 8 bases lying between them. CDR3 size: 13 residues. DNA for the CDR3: TGTGCCAGCAGAAGCACTCTGAACACTGAAGCTTTCTTT. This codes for CASRSTLNTEAFF.

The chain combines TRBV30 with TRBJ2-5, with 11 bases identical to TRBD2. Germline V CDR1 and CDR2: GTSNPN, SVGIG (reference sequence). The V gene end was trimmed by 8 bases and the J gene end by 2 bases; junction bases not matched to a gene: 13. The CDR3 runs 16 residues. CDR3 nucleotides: TGTGCCCAGCGGGCCACGACTAGCGGGAATCAAGAGACCCAGTACTTC. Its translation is CAQRATTSGNQETQYF. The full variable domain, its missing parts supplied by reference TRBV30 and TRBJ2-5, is SQTIHQWPATLVQPVGSPLSLECTVEGTSNPNLYWYRQAAGRGLQLLFYSVGIGQISSEVPQNLSASRPQDRQFILSSKKLLLSDSGFYLCAQRATTSGNQETQYFGPGTRLLVL.

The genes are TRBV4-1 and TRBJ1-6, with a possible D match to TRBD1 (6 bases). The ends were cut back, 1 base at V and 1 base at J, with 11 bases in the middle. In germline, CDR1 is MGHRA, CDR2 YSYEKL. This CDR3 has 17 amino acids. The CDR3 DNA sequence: TGCGCCAGCAGCCAAGCGTCAGGGGCGTCCTATAATTCACCCCTCCACTTT. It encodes CASSQASGASYNSPLHF.

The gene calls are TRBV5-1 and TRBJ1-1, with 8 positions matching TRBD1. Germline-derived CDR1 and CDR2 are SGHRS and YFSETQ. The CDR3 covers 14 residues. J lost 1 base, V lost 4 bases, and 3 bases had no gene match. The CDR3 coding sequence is TGCGCCAGCAGCATCGGGACAGGGAACACTGAAGCTTTCTTT. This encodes CASSIGTGNTEAFF.

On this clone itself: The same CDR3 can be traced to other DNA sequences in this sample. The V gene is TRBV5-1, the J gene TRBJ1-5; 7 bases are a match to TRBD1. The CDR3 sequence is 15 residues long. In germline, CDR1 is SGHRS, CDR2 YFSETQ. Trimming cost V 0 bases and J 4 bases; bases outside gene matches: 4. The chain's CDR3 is CASSLDGDSNQPQHF. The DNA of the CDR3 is TGCGCCAGCAGCTTGGACGGGGACAGTAATCAGCCCCAGCATTTT.

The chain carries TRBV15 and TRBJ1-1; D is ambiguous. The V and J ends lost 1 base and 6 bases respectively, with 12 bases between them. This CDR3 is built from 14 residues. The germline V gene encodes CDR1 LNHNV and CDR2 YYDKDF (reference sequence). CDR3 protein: CATSRGAGIPEAFF. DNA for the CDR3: TGTGCCACCAGCAGAGGGGCCGGGATACCTGAAGCTTTCTTT.

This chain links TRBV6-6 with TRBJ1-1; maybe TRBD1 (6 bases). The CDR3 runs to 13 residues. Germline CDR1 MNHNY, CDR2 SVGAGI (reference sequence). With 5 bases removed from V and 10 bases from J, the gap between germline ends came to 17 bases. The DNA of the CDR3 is TGTGCCAGCAGTACCCCGGACAGCCGTCGAGCTTTCTTT. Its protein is CASSTPDSRRAFF.

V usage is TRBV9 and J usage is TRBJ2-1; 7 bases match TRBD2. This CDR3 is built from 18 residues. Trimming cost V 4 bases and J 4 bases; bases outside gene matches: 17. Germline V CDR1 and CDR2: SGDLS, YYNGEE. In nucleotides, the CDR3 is TGTGCCAGCAGCACCCCTCCCGGGGGGAATACCTATTACAATGAGCAGTTCTTC. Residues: CASSTPPGGNTYYNEQFF.

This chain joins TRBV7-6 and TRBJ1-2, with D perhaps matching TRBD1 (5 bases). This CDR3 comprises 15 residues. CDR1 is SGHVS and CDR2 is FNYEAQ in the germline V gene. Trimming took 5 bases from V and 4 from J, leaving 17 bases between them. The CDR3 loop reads CASSPIRGIPYGYTF. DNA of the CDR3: TGTGCCAGCAGCCCCATACGGGGGATTCCCTATGGCTACACCTTC.

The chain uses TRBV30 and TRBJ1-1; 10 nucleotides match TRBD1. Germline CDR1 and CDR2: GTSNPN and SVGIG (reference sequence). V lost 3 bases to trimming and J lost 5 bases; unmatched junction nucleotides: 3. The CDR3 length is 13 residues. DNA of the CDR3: TGTGCCTGGAGGGGGGACAGGGGTACTGAAGCTTTCTTT. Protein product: CAWRGDRGTEAFF.

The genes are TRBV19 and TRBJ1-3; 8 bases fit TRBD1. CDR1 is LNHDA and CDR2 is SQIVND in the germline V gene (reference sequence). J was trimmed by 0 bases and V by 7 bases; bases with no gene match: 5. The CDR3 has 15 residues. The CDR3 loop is CASNDRGYSGNTIYF. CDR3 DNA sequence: TGTGCCAGTAACGACAGGGGCTACTCTGGAAACACCATATATTTT.

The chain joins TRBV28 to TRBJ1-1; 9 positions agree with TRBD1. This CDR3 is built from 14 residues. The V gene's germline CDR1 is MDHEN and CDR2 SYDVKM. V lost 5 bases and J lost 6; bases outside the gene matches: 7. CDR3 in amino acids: CASSPTGGIAEAFF. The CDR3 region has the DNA TGTGCCAGCAGTCCGACAGGGGGGATCGCTGAAGCTTTCTTT.

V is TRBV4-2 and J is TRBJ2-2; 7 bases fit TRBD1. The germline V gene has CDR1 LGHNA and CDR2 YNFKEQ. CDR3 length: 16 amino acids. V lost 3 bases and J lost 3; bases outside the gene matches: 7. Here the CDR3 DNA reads TGTGCCAGCAGCCAGTCGCCGGGACAGTACACCGGGGAGCTGTTTTTT. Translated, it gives CASSQSPGQYTGELFF.

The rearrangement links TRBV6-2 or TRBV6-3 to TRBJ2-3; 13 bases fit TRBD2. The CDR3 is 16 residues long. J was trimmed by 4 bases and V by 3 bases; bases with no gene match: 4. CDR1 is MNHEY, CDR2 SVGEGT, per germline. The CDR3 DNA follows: TGTGCCAGCAGTTATTATGGGACTAGCGGGGCAGATACGCAGTATTTT. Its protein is CASSYYGTSGADTQYF.